The 21 T cell receptor beta chains below all came from one sample that was sequenced in a study of blood T cells in healthy people across ages. Together with a sample-barcoded 5' primer, a J-beta primer mix was included in a second PCR lasting roughly 7 to 11 cycles. TCRdb redid the calling of the 5' RACE reads with MiXCR, one entry per CDR3 protein. The table lists approximately 810,000 distinct CDR3 sequences, under 40% of them singletons. Source material: blood. The receptors derive from a man younger than 35 in good health.

This clonotype turned up a few times. V usage is TRBV20-1 and J usage is TRBJ1-2, with D perhaps TRBD1 (6 bases). V lost 3 bases to trimming and J lost 0 bases, with 11 bases between them. The CDR3 runs to 14 residues. From germline, CDR1 is DFQATT and CDR2 SNEGSKA (reference sequence). In DNA form, the CDR3 reads TGCAGTGCTAGTCTTCCAGGGGCTAACTATGGCTACACCTTC. Protein: CSASLPGANYGYTF.

Regarding this clonotype: A much larger clone differs by one base, so this may be a read error. The chain combines TRBV5-1 with TRBJ2-7; 8 nucleotides align to TRBD1. Per germline, CDR1 SGHRS and CDR2 YFSETQ. The CDR3 consists of 17 residues. V lost 4 bases and J lost 7; bases outside the gene matches: 19. The CDR3 bases are TGCGCCAGCAGCCCGACCGGGACAGGCATATCCTACAATGAGCAGTACTTC. This codes for CASSPTGTGISYNEQYF. Full variable domain (outside the CDR3, taken from reference TRBV5-1 and TRBJ2-7): KAGVTQTPRYLIKTRGQQVTLSCSPISGHRSVSWYQQTPGQGLQFLFEYFSETQRNKGNFPGRFSGRQFSNSRSEMNVSTLELGDSALYLCASSPTGTGISYNEQYFGPGTRLTVT.

This clonotype was detected many times. The gene calls are TRBV12-3 or TRBV12-4 and TRBJ2-7; D remains ambiguous. Deletions cut 6 bases from V and 7 bases from J, with 16 bases between. The CDR3 is made up of 13 amino acids. The CDR3 bases are TGTGCCAGCAGCGGTACGTTGGGAAAAGAGCAGTACTTC. Protein sequence: CASSGTLGKEQYF.

The chain combines TRBV20-1 with TRBJ2-1; weak D call: TRBD2 (5 bases). CDR1 and CDR2 from the germline V gene are DFQATT and SNEGSKA (reference sequence). This CDR3 contains 14 residues. The germline V and J ends were trimmed by 1 base and 4 bases, with 11 bases remaining between them. The CDR3: CSARATGRYNEQFF. The CDR3 coding sequence is TGCAGTGCTAGAGCAACGGGGAGATACAATGAGCAGTTCTTC.

The chain carries TRBV5-1 and TRBJ1-3, with D possibly being TRBD1 (6 bases). V gave up 3 bases and J gave up 0 bases, with 13 bases separating them. The CDR3 covers 16 residues. Germline-derived CDR1 and CDR2 are SGHRS and YFSETQ. The CDR3 nucleotides are TGCGCCAGCAGCTCAGGACAGCCAATCTCTGGAAACACCATATATTTT. Translating gives CASSSGQPISGNTIYF.

The rearrangement joins TRBV5-1 to TRBJ2-5; D is possibly TRBD2 (7 bases). Germline CDR1 is SGHRS and CDR2 is YFSETQ. V was trimmed by 3 bases and J by 3 bases, leaving 15 bases between them. CDR3 length: 15 amino acids. CDR3 coding DNA: TGCGCCAGCAGCTGGAGGGGGGGTATCGAAGAGACCCAGTACTTC. Residues: CASSWRGGIEETQYF.

The rearrangement links TRBV20-1 to TRBJ2-7, with 9 positions matching TRBD1. CDR1 is DFQATT, CDR2 SNEGSKA, per germline (reference sequence). The CDR3 loop spans 16 amino acids. V was pared by 6 bases and J by 2 bases, with 14 bases of the junction left unmatched. CDR3 region: CSALPGYGQGTYEQYF. CDR3 sequence (DNA): TGCAGTGCCCTACCAGGATATGGACAGGGGACCTACGAGCAGTACTTC.

The table lists this clonotype with a few counts. A junction end diverges from the germline sequence, so it may reflect a read error. The chain uses TRBV9 and TRBJ1-1, with D unclear. Germline V gene data show CDR1 as SGDLS and CDR2 as YYNGEE. This CDR3 region has 14 residues. CDR3 protein: CASSLHDGNTEVFF. In DNA form, the CDR3 reads TGTGCCAGCAGCCTTCACGACGGGAACACTGAAGTTTTCTTT.

The sample holds a few counts of this clonotype. The chain recombines TRBV2 with TRBJ2-3; 7 nucleotides line up with TRBD1. The CDR3 contains 15 residues. Germline V gene sequence: CDR1 SNHLY, CDR2 FYNNEI. J gave up 3 bases and V 3 bases, and 6 bases lay outside the gene matches. The CDR3 reads CASSEQGVRTDTQYF. The CDR3 DNA follows: TGTGCCAGCAGTGAGCAGGGGGTTCGAACAGATACGCAGTATTTT.

This chain joins TRBV6-2 or TRBV6-3 and TRBJ2-1, with D possibly matching TRBD2 (5 bases). V was clipped by 6 bases and J by 1 base, with 16 bases between them. The germline gives CDR1 MNHEY, CDR2 SVGEGT. The CDR3 has 16 amino acids. CDR3 protein: CASSPRSGVSYNEQFF. The CDR3 nucleotides read TGTGCCAGCAGCCCCAGAAGCGGTGTTTCCTACAATGAGCAGTTCTTC.

This clonotype was detected only a few times. The chain carries TRBV20-1 and TRBJ1-5; D is perhaps TRBD1 (5 bases). The CDR3 runs 14 residues. CDR1 is DFQATT and CDR2 is SNEGSKA in the germline V gene (reference sequence). V was pared by 2 bases and J by 2 bases, with 10 bases between. CDR3 sequence (DNA): TGCAGTGCTAGAAGGGACGGAGGCAATCAGCCCCAGCATTTT. Residues: CSARRDGGNQPQHF.

This clonotype was detected only a few times. The chain carries TRBV11-1 and TRBJ1-1; 8 bases align to TRBD1. The CDR3 totals 16 residues. The V segment lost 5 bases and the J segment 4 bases; nucleotides outside the gene matches: 12. Germline V gene data show CDR1 as SGHAT and CDR2 as FQDESV (reference sequence). CDR3 protein: CASSPGDRSLTTEAFF. The CDR3 DNA follows: TGTGCCAGCAGCCCCGGGGACAGGTCTCTTACCACTGAAGCTTTCTTT.

This clonotype has ten or more counts. A read error is possible here, since a much larger clone lies one base away. The gene calls are TRBV7-7 and TRBJ2-7; 8 bases are shared with TRBD1. Germline loops: CDR1 SSHAT, CDR2 FNYEAQ (reference sequence). CDR3 length: 13 residues. CDR3: CASSWDRFDEQYF. The CDR3 bases are TGTGCTAGCAGCTGGGACAGGTTCGACGAGCAGTACTTC.

This clonotype was recorded a few times. The rearrangement links TRBV6-2 or TRBV6-3 to TRBJ1-5; D gene unclear. The V and J ends lost 2 bases and 2 bases respectively, with 7 bases between them. Germline CDR1 MNHEY, CDR2 SVGEGT. CDR3 length: 14 amino acids. CDR3 amino acids: CASSYPGRNQPQHF. CDR3 nucleotides: TGTGCCAGCAGTTACCCGGGTCGCAATCAGCCCCAGCATTTT.

The rearrangement links TRBV7-2 to TRBJ1-1; 9 bases align to TRBD1. Germline V gene sequence: CDR1 SGHTA, CDR2 FQGNSA. With 5 bases clipped from V and 4 bases from J, the junction kept 2 bases outside the gene matches. This CDR3 region has 13 residues. DNA of the CDR3: TGTGCCAGCAGCGGACAGGGGACCACTGAAGCTTTCTTT. Residues: CASSGQGTTEAFF.

As DNA, the CDR3 is TGTGCCAACGGTCCTAGCGGGGGGGCGTTAAATGAGCAGTTCTTC. Translation: CANGPSGGALNEQFF. J is TRBJ2-1 and V is TRBV6-1, with 12 bases lining up with TRBD2. V lost 10 bases and J lost 7; bases outside the gene matches: 11. This CDR3 is built from 15 residues. Germline-derived CDR1 and CDR2 are MNHNS and SASEGT.

This clonotype showed up just a few times. The chain uses TRBV4-3 and TRBJ1-6; D remains unclear. Between the trimmed V and J ends, which lost 0 bases and 3 bases, there was a span of 12 bases. The CDR3 loop spans 17 amino acids. CDR1 and CDR2 from the germline V gene are LGHNA and YSLEER. CDR3: CASSQDRLGIYNSPLHF. Here the CDR3 DNA reads TGCGCCAGCAGCCAAGATCGGCTGGGGATCTATAATTCACCCCTCCACTTT.

This clonotype has ten or more counts. The genes are TRBV9 and TRBJ2-3, with 12 nucleotides matching TRBD2. Per germline, CDR1 SGDLS and CDR2 YYNGEE. The CDR3 has 15 amino acids. J was trimmed by 5 bases and V by 8 bases; bases with no gene match: 9. The CDR3 is CASQSSGGALDTQYF. The CDR3 DNA reads TGTGCCAGTCAATCTAGCGGGGGGGCATTAGATACGCAGTATTTT.

CDR3 protein: CASRAEGQGSGYTF. CDR3 coding DNA: TGTGCCAGCCGGGCGGAGGGCCAAGGCTCTGGCTACACCTTC. V usage is TRBV6-4 and J usage is TRBJ1-2; D call uncertain. CDR3 length: 14 residues. The V gene lost 8 bases and the J gene lost 7 bases, with 20 bases spanning the gap. Germline CDR1 and CDR2: MRHNA and SNTAGT.

This clonotype appeared a few times. The rearrangement uses TRBV13 and TRBJ2-1; the D gene could be TRBD1 or TRBD2 (6 bases each). There are 16 residues in the CDR3. Deletions cut 3 bases from V and 3 bases from J, with 15 bases between. From germline, CDR1 is PRHDT and CDR2 FYEKMQ (reference sequence). CDR3: CASSFPGAFIYNEQFF. Written as DNA, the CDR3 is TGTGCCAGCAGCTTTCCGGGGGCATTTATCTACAATGAGCAGTTCTTC.

The rearrangement uses TRBV29-1 and TRBJ2-7; 9 nucleotides match TRBD1. Germline V CDR1 and CDR2: SQVTM, ANQGSEA. V dropped 6 bases and J dropped 7; count of bases not matched to a gene: 13. The CDR3 spans 14 residues. In DNA form, the CDR3 reads TGCAGCGTAGCCGGGACAGGGATCTACAATGAGCAGTACTTC. Its translation is CSVAGTGIYNEQYF.